This TCR beta chain was retrieved from a study of CD8 T cells in Susac syndrome. This CDR3 spans 14 amino acids. The V gene end was trimmed by 5 bases and the J gene end by 7 bases; junction bases not matched to a gene: 9. The germline gives CDR1 SEHNR, CDR2 FQNEAQ (reference sequence). The sequenced target, TCR beta, came from blood CD8+ and CD4+ T cells. RNA totalling roughly 0.5 to 1 ug underwent reverse transcription with random hexamers. TCR beta CDR3 was amplified by immunoSEQ multiplex PCR. This amplification extended across 54 Vbeta and 13 Jbeta segments. One entry per CDR3 protein results from TCRdb running MiXCR on the immunoSEQ multiplex PCR reads. The sample lists approximately 160,000 distinct CDR3 sequences, 93% occurring once.

V gene TRBV7-9 combines with J gene TRBJ2-7, with 9 bases matching TRBD1. This clonotype originated in a human donor with multiple sclerosis. Material: CD4+ T cells from PBMCs. The CDR3 spells CASSHGTGLGEQYF. The CDR3 DNA follows: TGTGCCAGCAGCCACGGGACAGGGCTGGGTGAGCAGTACTTC.